The entry below describes one TCR beta chain. The antigen is undetermined. V was trimmed by 4 bases and J by 2 bases, leaving 11 bases between them. There are 13 residues in the CDR3. Looked up from germline, CDR1 is SQVTM and CDR2 is ANQGSEA. Constant-region reverse primers amplified full-length variable regions, followed by semi-nested Nested Universal Primer A PCR. TCRdb passed the 5' RACE reads through MiXCR, listing each CDR3 protein once. The sample includes around 33,000 distinct CDR3 sequences, roughly 25% of them seen just once. Study-wide results and limits: Tumor Tregs overlapped most with tumor, then blood, naive CD4+ cells. In terms of TCR gene usage, tumor memory CD4+ T cells clustered together with blood and lymph node memory CD4+ cells, as well as with lymph node naive CD4+ cells.

Memory CD4+ T cells were sorted as CD4+CD45RO+CD25- cells. The chain has TRBV29-1 and TRBJ2-5; D ambiguous. Sequencing input: memory CD4+ T cells sorted from blood. Subset meaning: memory CD4+ T cells, CD4+CD45RO+CD25-. This receptor was obtained from a female donor with breast cancer. The CDR3 nucleotides read TGCAGCGTTGGCGTCAGCGCTCAAGAGACCCAGTACTTC. Protein: CSVGVSAQETQYF.